This T cell receptor beta chain was retrieved from a study of glioma-infiltrating T cells. Findings of the study overall: Very few CDR3 sequences were shared between tissue and blood. Gliomas, especially low-grade, showed above-expected tissue-blood divergence; non-neoplastic patients showed below.

TCR alpha and beta CDR3 regions were amplified from RNA using iRepertoire nested multiplex PCR. Input was about 100-450 ng of tissue mRNA or PBMC total RNA. TCRdb recomputed calls from the multiplex PCR reads with MiXCR, one row per CDR3 protein. The table includes 20,000 to 25,000 distinct CDR3 sequences, around 24% detected once. At least ten counts were recorded for this clonotype. Its antigen remains unknown. Trimming shortened V by 4 bases and J by 5 bases, and 17 bases separated the two germline ends. Germline CDR1 and CDR2: LGHNA and YNFKEQ. The CDR3 loop spans 15 amino acids. The sequencing sample was made of glioma tissue, nonneoplastic brain tissue, or PBMCs (not recorded which). The chain couples TRBV4-2 to TRBJ2-5; maybe TRBD2 (6 bases). The source of this sequence is a human donor with low-grade glioma or glioblastoma, undergoing nonglioma brain surgery, or in good health (not recorded which). CDR3 loop: CASSPMNGGLETQYF. The CDR3 DNA follows: TGTGCCAGCAGCCCAATGAACGGGGGTTTGGAGACCCAGTACTTC.